What follows are 23 T cell receptor beta chains derived from one specimen sequenced in a study of blood T cell repertoires in COVID-19. Sequencing was performed with immunoSEQ multiplex PCR; in TCRdb, only in-frame clones are kept and a portion is missing. This table has 150,000 to 200,000 clones, 92% appearing once. Source material: peripheral blood. The source is a man aged 30 to 45 with COVID-19, enrolled during active disease.

The chain employs TRBV7-6 and TRBJ1-4, with 11 positions matching TRBD1. Germline values: CDR1 SGHVS, CDR2 FNYEAQ. The junction had 4 bases not matched to a gene; V was cut back by 5 bases and J by 5 bases. This CDR3 comprises 15 residues. The CDR3 region has the DNA TGTGCCAGCAGCGAGCGGGACAGGGGGAATGAAAAACTGTTTTTT. Its translation: CASSERDRGNEKLFF.

The chain joins TRBV27 to TRBJ2-1, with D possibly matching TRBD2 (6 bases). V gave up 6 bases and J gave up 4 bases, with 13 bases separating them. Germline lookup yields CDR1 MNHEY and CDR2 SMNVEV (reference sequence). The CDR3 is 14 amino acids. CDR3 residues: CASRSGTYYNEQFF. In nucleotides, the CDR3 is TGTGCCAGCAGGTCCGGGACTTATTACAATGAGCAGTTCTTC.

This CDR3 is CASSQGTAEQYF. The CDR3 DNA sequence: TGTGCCAGCAGCCAAGGGACAGCCGAGCAGTACTTC. The V and J genes are TRBV14 and TRBJ2-7; D might be TRBD1 (6 bases). Trimming stripped 1 base from V and 6 bases from J, with 7 bases between. The CDR3 has 12 residues. In germline, CDR1 is SGHDN, CDR2 FVKESK.

This clone appeared once. The V gene is TRBV4-3, the J gene TRBJ2-3; D is possibly TRBD1 (5 bases). Germline CDR1 LGHNA, CDR2 YSLEER. V was clipped by 4 bases and J by 4 bases, with 24 bases between them. The CDR3 length is 18 residues. The CDR3 here is CASSRQVSTAGLADTQYF. The DNA for the CDR3 is TGCGCCAGCAGCCGACAAGTTTCGACGGCAGGGTTAGCAGATACGCAGTATTTT.

The J gene is TRBJ1-3, the V gene TRBV21-1; the D call in the table, TRBD1, was not verified against the DNA. TRBV21-1 is noted as a pseudogene. This CDR3 contains 16 residues. The CDR3 spells CASSFHRGVSGNTIYF. DNA for the CDR3: TGTGCCAGCAGCTTTCACAGGGGTGTCTCTGGAAACACCATATATTTT.

There are a few counts of this clone. This rearrangement joins TRBV28 to TRBJ1-1, with D perhaps TRBD1 (6 bases). With 1 base removed from V and 0 bases from J, the gap between germline ends came to 15 bases. The CDR3 runs 17 residues. The germline V gene encodes CDR1 MDHEN and CDR2 SYDVKM. CDR3 loop: CASSLYGGLQMNTEAFF. The CDR3 DNA reads TGTGCCAGCAGTTTATATGGGGGCCTCCAAATGAACACTGAAGCTTTCTTT.

V gene TRBV6-1 combines with J gene TRBJ2-1, with D possibly TRBD1 on 7 matching bases. Trimming took off 3 bases at V and 8 bases at J, with 14 bases between the two ends. This CDR3 has 14 residues. Germline V CDR1 and CDR2: MNHNS, SASEGT. In DNA, the CDR3 is TGTGCCAGCAGTGACAGGGGGAGGATAGATGAGCAGTTCTTC. It codes for CASSDRGRIDEQFF.

The chain joins TRBV5-1 to TRBJ2-5, with D perhaps matching TRBD1 (6 bases). Germline CDR1 and CDR2: SGHRS and YFSETQ. This CDR3 has 14 amino acids. V was pared by 0 bases and J by 2 bases, with 8 bases between. CDR3 protein: CASSLDREQETQYF. The CDR3 DNA follows: TGCGCCAGCAGCTTGGACAGGGAACAAGAGACCCAGTACTTC.

The V gene is TRBV6-2 or TRBV6-3, the J gene TRBJ2-1; D not certain. The CDR3 is 18 amino acids. CDR1 MNHEY and CDR2 SVGEGT come from the germline V gene. V shed 2 bases and J shed 6 bases, with 23 bases lying between them. CDR3 coding DNA: TGTGCCAGCAGTTACCCTGGCCTCTTCACGTCCTTCTCCAATGAGCAGTTCTTC. Residues: CASSYPGLFTSFSNEQFF.

The J gene is TRBJ1-1, the V gene TRBV12-5; 7 bases are shared with TRBD1. V lost 6 bases to trimming and J lost 4 bases; unmatched junction nucleotides: 5. The germline V gene encodes CDR1 LGHNT and CDR2 FRNRAP. The CDR3 loop spans 13 amino acids. The DNA for the CDR3 is TGTGCTAGTGGCAACAGGGGCGTCACTGAAGCTTTCTTT. It is translated as CASGNRGVTEAFF.

This chain connects TRBV6-5 to TRBJ1-1; the D is unclear. The germline CDR1 and CDR2 sequences are MNHEY and SVGAGI. Trimming removed 6 bases from V and 5 bases from J, with 7 bases in between. CDR3 size: 11 residues. CDR3 sequence reads: CASRRGTEAFF. The CDR3 nucleotides are TGTGCCAGCAGGCGGGGAACTGAAGCTTTCTTT.

The chain carries TRBV24-1 and TRBJ2-3, with 10 bases that match TRBD1. V gave up 7 bases and J gave up 5 bases; unmatched junction bases: 8. The CDR3 has 15 residues. Germline V gene data show CDR1 as KGHDR and CDR2 as SFDVKD. The CDR3 DNA sequence: TGTGCCACCAGCACGGGACAGGGGAGAGGAGATACGCAGTATTTT. It specifies CATSTGQGRGDTQYF.

The CDR3, as DNA: TGTGCCAGCAGCCACAAACCCGGGACAGGGAACACCGGGGAGCTGTTTTTT. Translating it yields CASSHKPGTGNTGELFF. The chain couples TRBV9 to TRBJ2-2; TRBD1 agrees at 8 bases. Germline values: CDR1 SGDLS, CDR2 YYNGEE. The CDR3 spans 17 residues. Trimming removed 4 bases from V and 1 base from J; junction bases left unmatched: 9.

The V call is TRBV5-1, the J call TRBJ1-1; TRBD1 agrees at 7 bases. The germline CDR1 and CDR2 sequences are SGHRS and YFSETQ. The V gene end was trimmed by 3 bases and the J gene end by 3 bases; junction bases not matched to a gene: 8. This CDR3 spans 15 amino acids. In DNA form, the CDR3 reads TGCGCCAGCAGCTCCCAGACAGGGAGGTACACTGAAGCTTTCTTT. It encodes CASSSQTGRYTEAFF.

The chain employs TRBV9 and TRBJ1-6; D perhaps matches TRBD1 (6 bases). This CDR3 spans 14 amino acids. Germline values: CDR1 SGDLS, CDR2 YYNGEE. Deletions cut 4 bases from V and 7 bases from J, with 12 bases between. The CDR3 sequence is CASSTGQRNSPLHF. The CDR3 coding sequence is TGTGCCAGCAGCACCGGACAGAGGAATTCACCCCTCCACTTT.

This clone has a single count. The chain employs TRBV2 and TRBJ2-7; D is unresolved. The germline CDR1 and CDR2 sequences are SNHLY and FYNNEI. The CDR3 extends over 15 amino acids. V shed 0 bases and J shed 0 bases, with 9 bases lying between them. The CDR3 DNA follows: TGTGCCAGCAGTGAAGCGCATCCGGGCTCCTACGAGCAGTACTTC. Residues: CASSEAHPGSYEQYF.

Remarks on this clone: At one end, the junction sequence differs from germline, possibly due to a read error. V gene TRBV7-3 combines with J gene TRBJ2-7, with 8 nucleotides matching TRBD2. The CDR3 extends over 10 amino acids. From germline, CDR1 is SGHTA and CDR2 FQGTGA. DNA of the CDR3: TGTGCCAGCAGCTTATTAGCGGGAAACTTC. This sequence encodes CASSLLAGNF.

This clone was seen only a few times. The chain recombines TRBV19 with TRBJ1-5; the D is unclear. V lost 1 base, J lost 2 bases, and 9 bases lay in between. This CDR3 is built from 15 residues. Germline CDR1 and CDR2: LNHDA and SQIVND (reference sequence). DNA of the CDR3: TGTGCCAGTAGTATAGTTACCGGGGGCAATCAGCCCCAGCATTTT. As protein: CASSIVTGGNQPQHF.

The chain links TRBV6-6 to TRBJ2-3; tentatively, D is TRBD2 (7 bases). V was pared by 11 bases and J by 3 bases, with 15 bases between. This CDR3 comprises 13 residues. The V gene's germline CDR1 is MNHNY and CDR2 SVGAGI (reference sequence). CDR3: CAHWGGRTDTQYF. The CDR3 region has the DNA TGTGCCCACTGGGGGGGGCGGACAGATACGCAGTATTTT.

V is TRBV28 and J is TRBJ1-4; possibly TRBD1 for D (5 bases). This CDR3 is 16 amino acids long. V was cut by 10 bases and J by 3 bases, with 21 bases left in between. Germline assignment: CDR1 MDHEN and CDR2 SYDVKM. CDR3 in amino acids: CATFNGGGGSNEKLFF. The CDR3 region has the DNA TGTGCCACCTTTAACGGCGGGGGTGGGTCTAATGAAAAACTGTTTTTT.

With respect to this clone: Other DNA sequences in the sample encode the same CDR3. This chain links TRBV27 with TRBJ2-3; 7 bases fit TRBD1. This CDR3 has 15 residues. With V trimmed by 6 bases and J by 2 bases, 8 bases remained unmatched. Germline-derived CDR1 and CDR2 are MNHEY and SMNVEV (reference sequence). DNA of the CDR3: TGTGCCAGCAGCCCCCGGGACAGCTACACAGATACGCAGTATTTT. This sequence encodes CASSPRDSYTDTQYF.

A few counts support this clone. The chain combines TRBV6-5 with TRBJ1-1; 8 positions agree with TRBD1. Germline trimming cut 1 base from V and 5 bases from J; bases unmatched to any gene: 6. Germline V lookup: CDR1 MNHEY, CDR2 SVGAGI. The CDR3 is 15 amino acids. In DNA, the CDR3 is TGTGCCAGCAGTTACTGGCAGGGGGCCAGAACTGAAGCTTTCTTT. It translates to CASSYWQGARTEAFF.

The rearrangement links TRBV27 to TRBJ2-3; the match to TRBD1 covers 7 bases. The V gene's germline CDR1 is MNHEY and CDR2 SMNVEV (reference sequence). V was clipped by 2 bases and J by 6 bases; unmatched bases: 11. The CDR3 is made up of 16 amino acids. In nucleotides, the CDR3 is TGTGCCAGCAGTTTAAAATCGTTGGCAGGGGGTGATACGCAGTATTTT. Protein: CASSLKSLAGGDTQYF.